This T cell receptor (beta chain) was identified in a study of human T cells and chemical hapten exposure. Study in general: Each patient's scalp received weekly diphenylcyclopropenone throughout the approximately 23-week study. Mostly female patients had alopecia areata, totalis or universalis. Broader study findings: No shift was seen in TCRs above 1 in 1000 frequency with DPC sensitization.

This CDR3 spans 14 amino acids. The V gene's germline CDR1 is SGHAT and CDR2 FQNNGV. V dropped 5 bases and J dropped 6 bases, with 16 bases sitting between them. The library put unique molecular identifiers onto individual cDNA molecules. TCRdb analysed the RACE reads with MiXCR anew, one entry per CDR3 protein. The repertoire holds approximately 52,000 distinct CDR3 sequences, with about 9.2% as singletons. Time point here: pre-sensitization, week 0. Treatment of the sample: therapeutic diphenylcyclopropenone sensitization with weekly scalp DPC. This clonotype appeared many times. Its antigen remains unidentified.

The receptor comes from a woman aged 40 to 49 with alopecia areata. Some clones in this sample may be carry-over from other donors' samples. The chain employs TRBV11-2 and TRBJ1-1; D gene ambiguous. The sequencing here drew on whole blood, taken in connection with sensitization to the hapten diphenylcyclopropenone (DPC). For the CDR3, the DNA is TGTGCCAGCAGCCCAGGTACACCCGAATCTGAAGCTTTCTTT. This gives the protein CASSPGTPESEAFF.